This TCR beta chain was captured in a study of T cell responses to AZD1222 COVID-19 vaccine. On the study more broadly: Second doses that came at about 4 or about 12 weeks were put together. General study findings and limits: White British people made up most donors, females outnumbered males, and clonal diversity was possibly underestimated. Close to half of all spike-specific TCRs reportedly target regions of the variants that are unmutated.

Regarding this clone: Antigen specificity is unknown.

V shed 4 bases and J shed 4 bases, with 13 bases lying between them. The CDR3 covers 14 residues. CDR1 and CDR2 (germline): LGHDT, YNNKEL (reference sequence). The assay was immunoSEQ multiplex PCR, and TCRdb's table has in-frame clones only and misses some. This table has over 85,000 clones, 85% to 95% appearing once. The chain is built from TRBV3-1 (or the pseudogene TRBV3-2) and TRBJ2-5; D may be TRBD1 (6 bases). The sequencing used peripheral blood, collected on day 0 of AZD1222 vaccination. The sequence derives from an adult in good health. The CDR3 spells CASSPRGGTETQYF. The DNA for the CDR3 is TGTGCCAGCAGCCCCCGTGGGGGCACAGAGACCCAGTACTTC.